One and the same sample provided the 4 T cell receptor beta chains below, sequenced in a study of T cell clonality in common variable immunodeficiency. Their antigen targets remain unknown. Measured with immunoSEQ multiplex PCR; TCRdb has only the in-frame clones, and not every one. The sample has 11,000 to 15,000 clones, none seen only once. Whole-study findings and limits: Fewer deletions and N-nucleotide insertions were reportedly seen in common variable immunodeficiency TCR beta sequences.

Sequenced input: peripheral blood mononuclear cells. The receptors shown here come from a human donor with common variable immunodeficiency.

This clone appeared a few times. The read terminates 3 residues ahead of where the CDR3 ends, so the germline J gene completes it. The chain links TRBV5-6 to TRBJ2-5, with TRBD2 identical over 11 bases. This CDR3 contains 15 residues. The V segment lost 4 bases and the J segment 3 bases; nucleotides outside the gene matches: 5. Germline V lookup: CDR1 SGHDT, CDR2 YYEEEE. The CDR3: CASSPLLAGEETQYF. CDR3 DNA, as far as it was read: TGTGCCAGCAGCCCCTTACTAGCGGGGGAAGAGACC.

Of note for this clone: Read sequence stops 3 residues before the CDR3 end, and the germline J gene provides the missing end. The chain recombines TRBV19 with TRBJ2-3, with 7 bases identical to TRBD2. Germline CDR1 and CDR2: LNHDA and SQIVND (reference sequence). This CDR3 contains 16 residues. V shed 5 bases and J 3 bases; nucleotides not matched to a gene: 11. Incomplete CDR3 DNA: TGTGCCAGTAGTGGGGGGGATTTAGCAGGGACAGATACG. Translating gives CASSGGDLAGTDT. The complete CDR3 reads CASSGGDLAGTDTQYF.

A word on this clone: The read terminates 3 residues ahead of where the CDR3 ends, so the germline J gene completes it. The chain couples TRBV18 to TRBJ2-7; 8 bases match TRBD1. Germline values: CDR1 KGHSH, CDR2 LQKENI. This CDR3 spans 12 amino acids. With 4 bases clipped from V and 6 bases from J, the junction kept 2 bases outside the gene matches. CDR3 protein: CASSLTGGEQYF. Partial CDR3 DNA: TGTGCCAGCTCACTAACAGGGGGCGAG.

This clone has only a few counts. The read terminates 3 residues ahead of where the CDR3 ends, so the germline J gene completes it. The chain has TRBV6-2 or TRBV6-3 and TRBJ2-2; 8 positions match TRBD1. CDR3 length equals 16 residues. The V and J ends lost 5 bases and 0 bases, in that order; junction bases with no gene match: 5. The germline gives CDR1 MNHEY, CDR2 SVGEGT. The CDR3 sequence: CASSQGQATNTGELFF. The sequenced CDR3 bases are TGTGCCAGCAGTCAGGGACAGGCCACGAACACCGGGGAG.